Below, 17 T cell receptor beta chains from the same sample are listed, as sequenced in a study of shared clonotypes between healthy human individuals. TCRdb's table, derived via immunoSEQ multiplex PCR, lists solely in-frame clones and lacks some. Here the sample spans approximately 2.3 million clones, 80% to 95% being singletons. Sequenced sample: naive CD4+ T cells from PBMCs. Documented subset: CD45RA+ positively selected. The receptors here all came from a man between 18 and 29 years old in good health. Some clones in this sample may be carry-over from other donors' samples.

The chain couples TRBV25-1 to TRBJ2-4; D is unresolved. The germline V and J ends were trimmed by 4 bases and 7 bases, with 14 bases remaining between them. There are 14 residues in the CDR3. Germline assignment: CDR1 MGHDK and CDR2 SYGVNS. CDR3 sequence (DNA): TGTGCCAGCAGTGGGCGATCCCCCGGGAACATTCAGTACTTC. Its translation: CASSGRSPGNIQYF.

CDR3 residues: CASSPNRQGSSYEQYF. CDR3 nucleotide sequence: TGTGCCAGCTCACCCAACCGGCAGGGGAGCTCCTACGAGCAGTACTTC. V and J are TRBV18 and TRBJ2-7; weak D call: TRBD1 (6 bases). V dropped 3 bases and J dropped 0 bases, with 15 bases sitting between them. The CDR3 extends over 16 amino acids. Per the germline V gene, CDR1 is KGHSH and CDR2 is LQKENI.

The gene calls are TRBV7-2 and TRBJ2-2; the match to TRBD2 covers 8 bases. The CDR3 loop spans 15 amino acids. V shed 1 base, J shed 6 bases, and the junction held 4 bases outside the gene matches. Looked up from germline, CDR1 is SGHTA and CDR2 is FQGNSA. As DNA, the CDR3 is TGTGCCAGCAGCTTAGTTCCGGGACTAGCCGGGGAGCTGTTTTTT. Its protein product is CASSLVPGLAGELFF.

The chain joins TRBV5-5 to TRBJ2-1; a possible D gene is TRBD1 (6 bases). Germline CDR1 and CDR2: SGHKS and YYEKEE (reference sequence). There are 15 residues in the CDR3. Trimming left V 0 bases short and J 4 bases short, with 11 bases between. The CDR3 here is CASSLDRVSYNEQFF. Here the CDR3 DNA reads TGTGCCAGCAGCTTGGACAGGGTATCTTACAATGAGCAGTTCTTC.

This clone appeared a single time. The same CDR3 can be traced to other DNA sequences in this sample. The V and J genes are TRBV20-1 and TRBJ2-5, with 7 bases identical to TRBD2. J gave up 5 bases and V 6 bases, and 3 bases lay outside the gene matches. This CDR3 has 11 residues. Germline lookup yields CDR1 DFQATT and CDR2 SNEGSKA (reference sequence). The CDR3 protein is CSAGGRETQYF. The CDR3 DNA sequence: TGCAGTGCGGGAGGGCGGGAGACCCAGTACTTC.

The CDR3 nucleotides read TGTGCCAGCAGACCAACGGGACTCTCTCCCCCCCCCTACGAGCAGTACTTC. It translates to CASRPTGLSPPPYEQYF. The chain combines TRBV6-4 with TRBJ2-7; possible D gene TRBD2, 6 bases. V was trimmed by 6 bases and J by 2 bases, leaving 23 bases between them. Germline V gene sequence: CDR1 MRHNA, CDR2 SNTAGT. The CDR3 covers 17 residues.

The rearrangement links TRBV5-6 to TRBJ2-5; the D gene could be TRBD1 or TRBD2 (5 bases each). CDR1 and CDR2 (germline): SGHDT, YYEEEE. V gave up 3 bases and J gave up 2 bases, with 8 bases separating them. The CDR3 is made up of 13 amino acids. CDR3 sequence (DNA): TGTGCCAGCAGCTCGGGGCTGCAAGAGACCCAGTACTTC. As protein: CASSSGLQETQYF.

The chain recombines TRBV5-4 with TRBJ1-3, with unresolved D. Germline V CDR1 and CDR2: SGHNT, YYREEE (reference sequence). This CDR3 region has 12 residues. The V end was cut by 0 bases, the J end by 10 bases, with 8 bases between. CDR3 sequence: CASSLDQTTIYF. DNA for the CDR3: TGTGCCAGCAGCTTGGATCAAACGACCATATATTTT.

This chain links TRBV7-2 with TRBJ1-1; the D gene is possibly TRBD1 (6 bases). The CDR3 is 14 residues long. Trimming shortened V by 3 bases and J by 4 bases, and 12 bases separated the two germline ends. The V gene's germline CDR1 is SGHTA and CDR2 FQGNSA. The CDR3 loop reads CASSLGGDSTEAFF. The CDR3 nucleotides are TGTGCCAGCAGCTTGGGGGGCGACAGCACTGAAGCTTTCTTT.

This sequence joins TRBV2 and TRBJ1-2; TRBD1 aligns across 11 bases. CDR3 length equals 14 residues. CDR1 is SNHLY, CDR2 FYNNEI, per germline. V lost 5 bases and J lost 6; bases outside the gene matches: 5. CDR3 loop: CASSTGTGGHGYTF. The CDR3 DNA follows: TGTGCCAGCAGTACTGGGACAGGGGGACATGGCTACACCTTC.

CDR3 region: CASSARGLGTEAFF. In DNA, the CDR3 is TGTGCCAGCAGTGCCCGCGGGTTGGGCACTGAAGCTTTCTTT. This chain joins TRBV28 and TRBJ1-1; D gene ambiguous. The V end lost 5 bases, the J end lost 4 bases, and 14 bases lay between the germline ends. The CDR3 covers 14 residues. The germline gives CDR1 MDHEN, CDR2 SYDVKM.

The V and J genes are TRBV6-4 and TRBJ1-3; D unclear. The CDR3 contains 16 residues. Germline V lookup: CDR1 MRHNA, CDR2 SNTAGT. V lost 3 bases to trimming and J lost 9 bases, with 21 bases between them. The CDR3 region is CASSDFTLREWGTIYF. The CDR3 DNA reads TGTGCCAGCAGTGATTTCACCTTGCGGGAATGGGGCACCATATATTTT.

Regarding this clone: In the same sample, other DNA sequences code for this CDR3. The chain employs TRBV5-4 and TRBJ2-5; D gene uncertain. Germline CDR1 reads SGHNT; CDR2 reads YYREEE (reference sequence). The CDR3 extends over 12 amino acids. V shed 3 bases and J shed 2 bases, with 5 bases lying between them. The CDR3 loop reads CASSSPQETQYF. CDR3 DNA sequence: TGTGCCAGCAGCTCCCCACAAGAGACCCAGTACTTC.

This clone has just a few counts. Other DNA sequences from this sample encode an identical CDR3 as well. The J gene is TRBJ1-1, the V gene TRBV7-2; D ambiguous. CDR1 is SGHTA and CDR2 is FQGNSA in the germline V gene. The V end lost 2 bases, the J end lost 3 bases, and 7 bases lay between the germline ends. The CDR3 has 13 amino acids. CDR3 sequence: CASSLIRDTEAFF. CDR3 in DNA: TGTGCCAGCAGCTTAATTAGGGACACTGAAGCTTTCTTT.

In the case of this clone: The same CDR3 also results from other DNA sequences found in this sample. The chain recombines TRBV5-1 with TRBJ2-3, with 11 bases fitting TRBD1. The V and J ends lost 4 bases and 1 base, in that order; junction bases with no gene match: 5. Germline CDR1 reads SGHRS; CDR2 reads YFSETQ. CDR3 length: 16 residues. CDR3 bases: TGCGCCAGCAGCACCGGGACAGGGGGAGGCACAGATACGCAGTATTTT. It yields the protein CASSTGTGGGTDTQYF.

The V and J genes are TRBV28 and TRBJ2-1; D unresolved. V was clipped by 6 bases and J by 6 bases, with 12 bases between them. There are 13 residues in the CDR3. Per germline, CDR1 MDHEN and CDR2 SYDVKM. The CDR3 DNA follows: TGTGCCAGCAGCTCACGTAATAGCAATGAGCAGTTCTTC. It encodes CASSSRNSNEQFF.

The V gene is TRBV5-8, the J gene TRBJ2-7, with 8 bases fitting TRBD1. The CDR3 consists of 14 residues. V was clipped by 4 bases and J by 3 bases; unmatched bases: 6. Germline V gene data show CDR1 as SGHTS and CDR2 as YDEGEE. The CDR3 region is CASSPDRGNYEQYF. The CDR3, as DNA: TGTGCCAGCAGCCCTGACAGGGGAAACTACGAGCAGTACTTC. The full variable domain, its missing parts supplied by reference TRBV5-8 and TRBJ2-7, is EAGVTQSPTHLIKTRGQQATLRCSPISGHTSVYWYQQALGLGLQFLLWYDEGEERNRGNFPPRFSGRQFPNYSSELNVNALELEDSALYLCASSPDRGNYEQYFGPGTRLTVT.